The sequence of this T cell receptor (beta chain) was determined in a study of human T cells and chemical hapten exposure. This clonotype came up a few times. The time point here: patch test 1, 2 weeks after DPC sensitization. Treatment defined: therapeutic diphenylcyclopropenone sensitization with weekly scalp DPC. TCRdb passed the RACE reads through MiXCR, listing each CDR3 protein once. The profile covers roughly 72,000 distinct CDR3 sequences, with 10% appearing a single time and around 1.5% taken by the ten largest. The CDR3 loop spans 14 amino acids. Trimming pared 6 bases from V and 10 bases from J, leaving 16 bases between. From germline, CDR1 is MRHNA and CDR2 SNTAGT.

The rearrangement joins TRBV6-4 to TRBJ1-6; D unresolved. The receptor's source is a woman aged 45-65 years with alopecia areata. Some clones in this sample may be carry-over from other donors' samples. Here the sequenced sample was whole blood, taken in connection with sensitization to the hapten diphenylcyclopropenone (DPC). CDR3 sequence reads: CASSTGPPGSPLHF. Written as DNA, the CDR3 is TGTGCCAGCAGCACCGGGCCCCCCGGATCACCCCTCCACTTT.